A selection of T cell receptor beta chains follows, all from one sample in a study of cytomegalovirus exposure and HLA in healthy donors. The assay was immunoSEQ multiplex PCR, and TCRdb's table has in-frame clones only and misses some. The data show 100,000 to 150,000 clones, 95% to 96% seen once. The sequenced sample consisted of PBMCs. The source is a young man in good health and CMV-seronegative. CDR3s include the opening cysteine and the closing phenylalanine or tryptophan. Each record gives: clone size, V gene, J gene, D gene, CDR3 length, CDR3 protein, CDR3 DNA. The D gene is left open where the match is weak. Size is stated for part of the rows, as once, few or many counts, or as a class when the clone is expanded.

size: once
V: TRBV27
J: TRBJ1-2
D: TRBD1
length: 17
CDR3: CASSLHQQGVRYYGYTF
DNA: TGTGCCAGCAGTCTCCACCAACAGGGGGTTCGATACTATGGCTACACCTTC

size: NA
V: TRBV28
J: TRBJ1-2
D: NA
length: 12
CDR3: CASKPQGVGYTF
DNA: TGTGCCAGCAAACCCCAGGGTGTCGGCTACACCTTC

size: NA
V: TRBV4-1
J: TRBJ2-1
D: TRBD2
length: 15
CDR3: CASSQASGPGGEQFF
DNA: TGCGCCAGCAGCCAAGCATCAGGCCCGGGGGGTGAGCAGTTCTTC

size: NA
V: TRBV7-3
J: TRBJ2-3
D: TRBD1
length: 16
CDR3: CASSLQPGQGADTQYF
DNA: TGTGCCAGCAGCCTACAACCCGGACAGGGGGCAGATACGCAGTATTTT

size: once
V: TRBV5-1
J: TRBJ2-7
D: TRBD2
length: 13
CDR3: CASSLGAGYEQYF
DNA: TGCGCCAGCAGCTTGGGAGCGGGGTACGAGCAGTACTTC

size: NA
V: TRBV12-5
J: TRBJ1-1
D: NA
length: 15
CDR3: CASGWGGNMNTEAFF
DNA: TGTGCTAGTGGTTGGGGAGGGAACATGAACACTGAAGCTTTCTTT

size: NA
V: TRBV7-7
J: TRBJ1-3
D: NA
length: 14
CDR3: CASSLGGFGNTIYF
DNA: TGTGCCAGCAGCTTAGGGGGCTTTGGAAACACCATATATTTT

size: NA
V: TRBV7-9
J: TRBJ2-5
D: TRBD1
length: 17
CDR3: CASSSFSFRGRVETQYF
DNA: TGTGCCAGCAGCTCCTTTTCATTCAGGGGGCGAGTCGAGACCCAGTACTTC

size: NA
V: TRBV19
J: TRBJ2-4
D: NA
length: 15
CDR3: CASSPGTQPKSFQYF
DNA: TGTGCCAGTAGCCCCGGGACACAGCCAAAAAGTTTTCAGTACTTC

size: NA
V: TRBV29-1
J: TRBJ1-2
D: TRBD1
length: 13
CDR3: CSASIGQAHGYTF
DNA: TGCAGCGCCTCCATTGGACAGGCTCACGGCTACACCTTC

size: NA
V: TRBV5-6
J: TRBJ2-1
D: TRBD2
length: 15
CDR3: CASSPSGMSYNEQFF
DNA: TGTGCCAGCAGCCCGAGCGGGATGTCCTACAATGAGCAGTTCTTC

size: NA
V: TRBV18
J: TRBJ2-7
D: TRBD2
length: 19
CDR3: CASSPAISTGTSGTYEQYF
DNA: TGTGCCAGCTCACCAGCAATCAGTACCGGGACTAGCGGAACCTACGAGCAGTACTTC

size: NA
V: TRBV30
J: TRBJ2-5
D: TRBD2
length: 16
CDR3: CAWSVPQGLARETQYF
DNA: TGTGCCTGGAGTGTACCCCAGGGACTAGCGCGGGAGACCCAGTACTTC

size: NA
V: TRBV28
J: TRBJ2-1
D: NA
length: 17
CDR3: CASSLSGYSSSYNEQFF
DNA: TGTGCCAGCAGTTTATCAGGATACTCGAGCTCCTACAATGAGCAGTTCTTC

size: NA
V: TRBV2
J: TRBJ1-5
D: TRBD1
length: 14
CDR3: CASSEDRGHQPQHF
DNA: TGTGCCAGCAGTGAGGACAGGGGGCATCAGCCCCAGCATTTT

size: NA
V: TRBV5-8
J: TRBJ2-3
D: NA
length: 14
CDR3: CASSSLRGTDTQYF
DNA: TGTGCCAGCAGTTCCCTCCGGGGGACAGATACGCAGTATTTT

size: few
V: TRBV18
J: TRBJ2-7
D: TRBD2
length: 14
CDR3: CASSPAGGTYEQYF
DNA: TGTGCCAGCTCACCAGCGGGAGGCACCTACGAGCAGTACTTC

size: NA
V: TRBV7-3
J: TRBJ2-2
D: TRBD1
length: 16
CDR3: CASSLSGQGFTGELFF
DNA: TGTGCCAGCAGCTTAAGCGGACAGGGCTTCACCGGGGAGCTGTTTTTT

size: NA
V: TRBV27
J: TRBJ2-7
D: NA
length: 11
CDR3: CASSLGAEQYF
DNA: TGTGCCAGCAGTTTAGGGGCAGAGCAGTACTTC

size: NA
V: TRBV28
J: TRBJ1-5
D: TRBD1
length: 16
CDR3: CASSLSLTGADQPQHF
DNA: TGTGCCAGCAGTTTATCCCTAACAGGGGCCGATCAGCCCCAGCATTTT

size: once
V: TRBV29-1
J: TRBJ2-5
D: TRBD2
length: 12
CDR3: CSVASGEETQYF
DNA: TGCAGCGTTGCAAGCGGGGAGGAGACCCAGTACTTC

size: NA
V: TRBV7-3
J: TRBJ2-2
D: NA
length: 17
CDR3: CASSLGPTGTNTGELFF
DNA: TGTGCCAGCAGCTTAGGCCCGACAGGAACGAACACCGGGGAGCTGTTTTTT

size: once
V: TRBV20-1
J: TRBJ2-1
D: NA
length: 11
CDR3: CSALEWNEQFF
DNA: TGCAGTGCTCTCGAGTGGAATGAGCAGTTCTTC

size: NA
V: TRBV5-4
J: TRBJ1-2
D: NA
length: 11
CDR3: CASSHPRGYTF
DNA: TGTGCCAGCAGCCATCCGAGGGGCTACACCTTC

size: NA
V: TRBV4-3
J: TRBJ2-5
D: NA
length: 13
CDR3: CASSQVGRETQYF
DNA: TGCGCCAGCAGCCAAGTGGGGCGAGAGACCCAGTACTTC

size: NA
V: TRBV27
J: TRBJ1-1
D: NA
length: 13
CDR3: CASSPTGPIGAFF
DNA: TGTGCCAGCAGCCCGACAGGCCCAATAGGAGCTTTCTTT